This T cell receptor beta chain was sequenced for a study of technical replicates of blood from several donors. The CDR3 is made up of 14 amino acids. Trimming cost V 3 bases and J 8 bases, with 16 bases left between them. Germline loops: CDR1 MGHRA, CDR2 YSYEKL. This table comes from immunoSEQ multiplex PCR, and its TCRdb copy is limited to in-frame clones, with some not included. The sample lists approximately 76,000 clones; around 97% were seen once. Sequencing was performed on T cells isolated from PBMCs. The chain employs TRBV4-1 and TRBJ1-2; D is unclear. The TCR originated in a human donor in good health. The DNA for the CDR3 is TGCGCCAGCAGCCAGCCGGCGGCAGTGCAAGGCTACACCTTC. Translating gives CASSQPAAVQGYTF.